The 9 T cell receptor beta chains reported below all come from one sample, sequenced in a study of PD-L1 blockade in urothelial cancer. Data came from immunoSEQ multiplex PCR; TCRdb stores just in-frame clones and leaves some out. Among 45,000 to 60,000 clones listed, around 82% were seen once. The input for sequencing was PBMCs, taken around atezolizumab (anti-PD-L1) treatment. These receptors were obtained from a middle-aged man with urothelial cancer.

CDR3 sequence reads: CASSATLPEGGDTIYF. The CDR3 DNA follows: TGTGCCAGCAGCGCAACACTACCCGAAGGCGGAGACACCATATATTTT. This chain joins TRBV9 and TRBJ1-3; D gene uncertain. CDR3 length: 16 residues. Trimming cost V 3 bases and J 8 bases, with 21 bases left between them. CDR1 and CDR2 from the germline V gene are SGDLS and YYNGEE.

The chain carries TRBV29-1 and TRBJ2-2, with D unclear. Per germline, CDR1 SQVTM and CDR2 ANQGSEA. The CDR3 runs to 11 residues. V lost 3 bases to trimming and J lost 7 bases, with 6 bases between them. The CDR3 nucleotides read TGCAGCGTTGACAGGTTCGGGGAGCTGTTTTTT. Protein sequence: CSVDRFGELFF.

The chain carries TRBV6-1 and TRBJ2-5; TRBD2 matches at 7 bases. The CDR3 spans 14 residues. With V trimmed by 0 bases and J by 4 bases, 2 bases remained unmatched. Germline V gene sequence: CDR1 MNHNS, CDR2 SASEGT. CDR3 in DNA: TGTGCCAGCAGTGAAGCGGGGGGGAGAGAGACCCAGTACTTC. Its translation: CASSEAGGRETQYF.

The J gene is TRBJ2-1, the V gene TRBV7-9; tentative D call: TRBD2 (5 bases). The germline V gene has CDR1 SEHNR and CDR2 FQNEAQ (reference sequence). Deletions cut 2 bases from V and 4 bases from J, with 15 bases between. CDR3 size: 16 residues. The CDR3 DNA reads TGTGCCAGCAGCTTAATACAGTTGGGAGTTTACAATGAGCAGTTCTTC. The encoded protein is CASSLIQLGVYNEQFF.

The chain has TRBV27 and TRBJ1-3, with D possibly matching TRBD1 (5 bases). CDR3 length: 16 residues. V was trimmed by 4 bases and J by 2 bases, leaving 15 bases between them. Germline V CDR1 and CDR2: MNHEY, SMNVEV (reference sequence). The CDR3 DNA sequence: TGTGCCAGCAGTTCCCGGCGGGGCGCTACTGGAAACACCATATATTTT. Translation gives CASSSRRGATGNTIYF.

V gene TRBV29-1 combines with J gene TRBJ2-6; 8 nucleotides agree with TRBD1. This CDR3 region has 15 residues. Germline V gene sequence: CDR1 SQVTM, CDR2 ANQGSEA. Trimming removed 3 bases from V and 4 bases from J; junction bases left unmatched: 5. In DNA form, the CDR3 reads TGCAGCGTTGATATGACAGGGGCCGGGGCCAACGTCCTGACTTTC. Its translation is CSVDMTGAGANVLTF.

The chain is built from TRBV6-6 and TRBJ1-2; the match to TRBD1 covers 7 bases. V was pared by 8 bases and J by 6 bases, with 6 bases of the junction left unmatched. CDR1 is MNHNY and CDR2 is SVGAGI in the germline V gene (reference sequence). The CDR3 extends over 12 amino acids. This chain's CDR3 is CASEGGAHGYTF. The CDR3 DNA follows: TGTGCCAGCGAAGGGGGCGCGCATGGCTACACCTTC.

In the case of this clone: The sample holds other DNA sequences that translate to the same CDR3. J is TRBJ2-2 and V is TRBV7-3, with TRBD1 matching over 7 bases. The germline CDR1 and CDR2 sequences are SGHTA and FQGTGA. V gave up 6 bases and J gave up 4 bases; unmatched junction bases: 2. The length of the CDR3 is 13 residues. The DNA for the CDR3 is TGTGCCAGCAGTCACAGGGGCACCGGGGAGCTGTTTTTT. It specifies CASSHRGTGELFF.

The chain joins TRBV5-6 to TRBJ2-3; 7 nucleotides line up with TRBD2. Germline lookup yields CDR1 SGHDT and CDR2 YYEEEE. With 2 bases clipped from V and 6 bases from J, the junction kept 6 bases outside the gene matches. This CDR3 comprises 14 residues. The CDR3 coding sequence is TGTGCCAGCAGCTTCCGGGACTACGGGGATACGCAGTATTTT. The encoded protein is CASSFRDYGDTQYF.